This T cell receptor beta chain emerged from a study of cytomegalovirus exposure and HLA in healthy donors. Whole-study findings and limits: In a later analysis, at a false discovery rate of 0.05, over 15,000 TCR beta sequences were associated with HLA alleles. Most of the TCR beta V segments (in an earlier analysis) were productive either about 87% or about 30% of the time.

In the case of this clone: Its specificity is unknown.

Trimming removed 5 bases at V and 3 bases at J, with 12 bases between. CDR1 is SGHDT, CDR2 YYEEEE, per germline. The CDR3 covers 14 residues. PCR involved 60 Vbeta and 13 Jbeta primers. The assay was immunoSEQ multiplex PCR, and TCRdb's table has in-frame clones only and misses some. The table lists about 130,000 clones, 65% to 90% of them singletons. The sequenced sample consisted of PBMCs. This TCR was sampled from a girl aged 2-15 years in good health and CMV-seronegative. The chain carries TRBV5-6 and TRBJ2-1, with D maybe TRBD2 (5 bases). The CDR3 DNA sequence: TGTGCCAGCAGTTCCGGGAATTTCTACAATGAGCAGTTCTTC. Amino acids: CASSSGNFYNEQFF.